This entry lists 27 T cell receptor beta chains sequenced from one sample in a study of type 1 regulatory T cells. A single record per CDR3 protein comes from TCRdb applying MiXCR to the reads. The sample consists of over 90,000 distinct CDR3 sequences, roughly 30% of them appearing once. The sample was CD4+ T cells, either the whole sample or a sorted fraction (not recorded which). The receptors stem from a human donor in good health.

Points on this clonotype: Relative to the germline gene, one junction end is altered; a read error may explain this. The chain recombines TRBV7-2 with TRBJ1-1; TRBD1 aligns across 8 bases. The length of the CDR3 is 14 residues. Germline V gives CDR1 SGHTA, CDR2 FQGNSA. The CDR3 region has the DNA TGTGCCCGCAGCCCCGGGACAGGCCACACTGAAGCTTTCTTT. Translated, it gives CARSPGTGHTEAFF.

In its sample, this clonotype was seen a few times. The chain links TRBV7-2 to TRBJ2-3; 8 bases agree with TRBD2. V lost 2 bases and J lost 0; bases outside the gene matches: 4. This CDR3 region has 16 residues. In germline, CDR1 is SGHTA, CDR2 FQGNSA. CDR3 nucleotides: TGTGCCAGCAGCTTAACCGCTAGCGGGAGCACAGATACGCAGTATTTT. Its translation is CASSLTASGSTDTQYF.

The chain uses TRBV5-1 and TRBJ2-1; TRBD1 is a possible D gene (6 bases). V gave up 4 bases and J gave up 7 bases, with 21 bases separating them. CDR3 length: 16 amino acids. CDR1 SGHRS and CDR2 YFSETQ come from the germline V gene. The DNA of the CDR3 is TGCGCCAGCAGCCAGGCGAGGGCCCTTAGGGGGAATGAGCAGTTCTTC. This encodes CASSQARALRGNEQFF.

This clonotype was seen a handful of times. V and J are TRBV19 and TRBJ2-7; TRBD2 matches at 8 bases. There are 15 residues in the CDR3. From germline, CDR1 is LNHDA and CDR2 SQIVND (reference sequence). The junction had 6 bases not matched to a gene; V was cut back by 3 bases and J by 2 bases. CDR3: CASSIGLADTYEQYF. CDR3 DNA sequence: TGTGCCAGTAGTATTGGACTAGCTGATACCTACGAGCAGTACTTC.

This chain connects TRBV13 to TRBJ2-1; D is unresolved. CDR3 length equals 14 residues. Between the trimmed V and J ends, which lost 2 bases and 6 bases, there was a span of 11 bases. The V gene's germline CDR1 is PRHDT and CDR2 FYEKMQ (reference sequence). DNA of the CDR3: TGTGCCAGCAGCTTACAGGATATGGTCAATGAGCAGTTCTTC. This encodes CASSLQDMVNEQFF. Filled out from reference TRBV13 and TRBJ2-1, the complete variable domain reads AAGVIQSPRHLIKEKRETATLKCYPIPRHDTVYWYQQGPGQDPQFLISFYEKMQSDKGSIPDRFSAQQFSDYHSELNMSSLELGDSALYFCASSLQDMVNEQFFGPGTRLTVL.

CDR3 DNA sequence: TGTGCCAGCAGTTCCATCGGAGGGTATAGAAACACCATATATTTT. Its translation: CASSSIGGYRNTIYF. The chain employs TRBV6-2 or TRBV6-3 and TRBJ1-3; D is undetermined. From germline, CDR1 is MNHEY and CDR2 SVGEGT. Deletions cut 4 bases from V and 5 bases from J, with 15 bases between. This CDR3 is built from 15 residues.

The chain uses TRBV5-1 and TRBJ2-3; 9 nucleotides line up with TRBD2. The CDR3 contains 14 residues. CDR1 is SGHRS, CDR2 YFSETQ, per germline. The trim removed 2 bases at V and 4 bases at J, leaving 2 bases unmatched. As DNA, the CDR3 is TGCGCCAGCAGCTTCTCTAGCGGGGCAGATACGCAGTATTTT. It encodes CASSFSSGADTQYF.

This chain links TRBV5-3 with TRBJ2-1, with 10 bases fitting TRBD2. TRBV5-3 is an open reading frame, and its role is uncertain. The CDR3 is 13 amino acids. V was pared by 2 bases and J by 9 bases, with 2 bases of the junction left unmatched. CDR3 in amino acids: CARSFSGRSEQFF. The CDR3 coding sequence is TGTGCCAGAAGCTTTAGCGGGAGGTCTGAGCAGTTCTTC.

This clonotype has just one count. V is TRBV7-2 and J is TRBJ2-5; 8 nucleotides line up with TRBD1. The CDR3 is 15 amino acids. Germline-derived CDR1 and CDR2 are SGHTA and FQGNSA. J gave up 5 bases and V 0 bases, and 5 bases lay outside the gene matches. The CDR3 nucleotides read TGTGCCAGCAGCTTAGCGGCAGGGGGCGCCGAGACCCAGTACTTC. Its protein product is CASSLAAGGAETQYF.

This chain links TRBV10-3 with TRBJ2-2, with D perhaps TRBD2 (6 bases). The CDR3 is 15 amino acids. Germline CDR1 and CDR2: ENHRY and SYGVKD. Trimming removed 10 bases from V and 3 bases from J, with 18 bases in between. CDR3: CATALGGSDTGELFF. CDR3 nucleotides: TGTGCCACCGCGTTGGGGGGATCGGACACCGGGGAGCTGTTTTTT.

As concerns this clonotype: One end of the junction fails to match germline, which may point to a read error. This chain connects TRBV7-2 to TRBJ2-3; 8 bases line up with TRBD2. This CDR3 contains 12 residues. Germline loops: CDR1 SGHTA, CDR2 FQGNSA. CDR3 coding DNA: TGTGCCAGCAGCCTCTCGGGTGACGGGAGGGATTTT. The encoded protein is CASSLSGDGRDF.

The chain carries TRBV29-1 and TRBJ2-3; the D is unclear. This CDR3 contains 10 residues. The V gene's germline CDR1 is SQVTM and CDR2 ANQGSEA. Trimming left V 3 bases short and J 5 bases short, with 3 bases between. CDR3 sequence reads: CSVDVDTQYF. The CDR3 nucleotides read TGCAGCGTTGATGTAGATACGCAGTATTTT.

A word on this clonotype: The CDR3 end shows no conserved phenylalanine or tryptophan, and so a read error is likely. The chain employs TRBV11-2 and TRBJ2-3; D remains ambiguous. The CDR3 contains 13 residues. V dropped 5 bases and J dropped 6 bases, with 12 bases sitting between them. Per the germline V gene, CDR1 is SGHAT and CDR2 is FQNNGV. DNA for the CDR3: TGTGCCAGCAGCCTGGGTTCCAGGGATACGCAGTATTTG. This sequence encodes CASSLGSRDTQYL.

This clonotype came up a few times. The rearrangement uses TRBV7-9 and TRBJ1-2; D may be TRBD1 (5 bases). Germline CDR1 is SEHNR and CDR2 is FQNEAQ (reference sequence). The V end lost 5 bases, the J end lost 5 bases, and 24 bases lay between the germline ends. The CDR3 spans 17 residues. In DNA, the CDR3 is TGTGCCAGCAGCCCTAGCCCGACCAACAGAACAGGTTATGGCTACACCTTC. Residues: CASSPSPTNRTGYGYTF. The full variable domain, completed using reference TRBV7-9 and TRBJ1-2, is DTGVSQNPRHKITKRGQNVTFRCDPISEHNRLYWYRQTLGQGPEFLTYFQNEAQLEKSRLLSDRFSAERPKGSFSTLEIQRTEQGDSAMYLCASSPSPTNRTGYGYTFGSGTRLTVV.

The rearrangement joins TRBV12-3 or TRBV12-4 to TRBJ2-5; D possibly corresponds to TRBD1 (7 bases). Trimming took 2 bases from V and 3 from J, leaving 13 bases between them. The CDR3 runs to 15 residues. The CDR3 spells CASSLWGRGEETQYF. In DNA form, the CDR3 reads TGTGCCAGCAGTTTATGGGGCAGGGGGGAAGAGACCCAGTACTTC.

In its sample, this clonotype was seen a few times. The V and J genes are TRBV5-1 and TRBJ2-7, with TRBD1 as a possible D gene (5 bases). With 4 bases removed from V and 6 bases from J, the gap between germline ends came to 23 bases. The CDR3 is 16 residues long. Looked up from germline, CDR1 is SGHRS and CDR2 is YFSETQ. CDR3 in DNA: TGCGCCAGCAGCCGCGAGTTCGGCAGGGAATTAGGCGAGCAGTACTTC. It encodes CASSREFGRELGEQYF.

This chain joins TRBV5-4 and TRBJ2-7; D is perhaps TRBD2 (5 bases). CDR1 and CDR2 from the germline V gene are SGHNT and YYREEE (reference sequence). The CDR3 has 17 residues. The V end was cut by 2 bases, the J end by 3 bases, with 21 bases between. The DNA for the CDR3 is TGTGCCAGCAGCTTCTTCACAAGGGCGGGCTTCCGCTACGAGCAGTACTTC. Translated, it gives CASSFFTRAGFRYEQYF. Filled out from reference TRBV5-4 and TRBJ2-7, the complete variable domain reads ETGVTQSPTHLIKTRGQQVTLRCSSQSGHNTVSWYQQALGQGPQFIFQYYREEENGRGNFPPRFSGLQFPNYSSELNVNALELDDSALYLCASSFFTRAGFRYEQYFGPGTRLTVT.

The chain links TRBV20-1 to TRBJ1-1, with a weak D call TRBD1 (5 bases). V lost 3 bases and J lost 5, with 16 bases in between. The CDR3 sequence is 14 residues long. Germline assignment: CDR1 DFQATT and CDR2 SNEGSKA (reference sequence). CDR3 loop: CSARGDRVETEAFF. The CDR3 DNA sequence: TGCAGTGCTAGGGGGGATAGGGTAGAAACTGAAGCTTTCTTT.

This clonotype has ten or more counts. V gene TRBV19 combines with J gene TRBJ1-1; D gene unclear. Trimming removed 3 bases at V and 0 bases at J, with 2 bases between. The CDR3 has 12 residues. Germline loops: CDR1 LNHDA, CDR2 SQIVND (reference sequence). The CDR3 coding sequence is TGTGCCAGTAGTATGGTGAACACTGAAGCTTTCTTT. Protein: CASSMVNTEAFF.

J is TRBJ2-1 and V is TRBV5-1; TRBD1 or TRBD2 may be the D gene (6 bases each). The V gene's germline CDR1 is SGHRS and CDR2 YFSETQ. V was trimmed by 1 base and J by 9 bases, leaving 32 bases between them. The CDR3 runs to 20 residues. The chain's CDR3 is CASSLFSTGLPTRKGGEQFF. CDR3 nucleotides: TGCGCCAGCAGCTTGTTTTCGACAGGTCTCCCGACTAGAAAGGGGGGTGAGCAGTTCTTC. Supplemented by reference TRBV5-1 and TRBJ2-1, the full variable domain reads KAGVTQTPRYLIKTRGQQVTLSCSPISGHRSVSWYQQTPGQGLQFLFEYFSETQRNKGNFPGRFSGRQFSNSRSEMNVSTLELGDSALYLCASSLFSTGLPTRKGGEQFFGPGTRLTVL.

A few counts support this clonotype. The CDR3 region has the DNA TGCGCCAGCAGCCAAGAGTCGGACTATAACAATGAGCAGTTCTTC. Protein: CASSQESDYNNEQFF. The genes are TRBV4-1 and TRBJ2-1, with D possibly TRBD2 on 6 matching bases. This CDR3 comprises 15 residues. Germline assignment: CDR1 MGHRA and CDR2 YSYEKL. The V and J ends lost 0 bases and 5 bases respectively, with 11 bases between them.

In this sample, this clonotype turned up once. This chain uses TRBV7-2 with TRBJ2-1, with 9 bases identical to TRBD2. V trimming: 3 bases; J trimming: 5 bases; junction bases outside the gene matches: 5. This CDR3 comprises 15 residues. In germline, CDR1 is SGHTA, CDR2 FQGNSA. The CDR3 sequence is CASSFIAGGHNEQFF. The CDR3 DNA reads as TGTGCCAGCAGCTTCATTGCGGGAGGGCACAATGAGCAGTTCTTC.

This sequence joins TRBV18 and TRBJ1-5; a possible D gene is TRBD1 (5 bases). This CDR3 has 13 residues. Germline CDR1 KGHSH, CDR2 LQKENI. Trimming removed 5 bases from V and 4 bases from J, with 9 bases in between. The CDR3 loop is CASSNRTNQPQHF. In nucleotides, the CDR3 is TGTGCCAGCTCAAACAGGACTAATCAGCCCCAGCATTTT.

CDR3 loop: CASSSLTSLEQFF. Here the CDR3 DNA reads TGTGCCAGCAGCTCCCTTACTAGCCTTGAGCAGTTCTTC. The chain recombines TRBV7-2 with TRBJ2-1; weak D call: TRBD2 (6 bases). The ends were cut back, 4 bases at V and 9 bases at J, with 13 bases in the middle. The CDR3 runs to 13 residues. CDR1 is SGHTA and CDR2 is FQGNSA in the germline V gene. The complete variable domain, with remaining parts taken from reference TRBV7-2 and TRBJ2-1, reads GAGVSQSPSNKVTEKGKDVELRCDPISGHTALYWYRQSLGQGLEFLIYFQGNSAPDKSGLPSDRFSAERTGGSVSTLTIQRTQQEDSAVYLCASSSLTSLEQFFGPGTRLTVL.

This clonotype was recorded a few times. The J gene is TRBJ2-5, the V gene TRBV18, with D possibly TRBD2 on 6 matching bases. V gave up 1 base and J gave up 5 bases, with 14 bases separating them. The CDR3 has 15 residues. Germline V gives CDR1 KGHSH, CDR2 LQKENI. The CDR3 sequence: CASSPLSRRVETQYF. DNA for the CDR3: TGTGCCAGCTCACCACTAAGCAGGAGGGTGGAGACCCAGTACTTC.

This sequence joins TRBV5-4 and TRBJ2-5; 7 bases match TRBD2. Looked up from germline, CDR1 is SGHNT and CDR2 is YYREEE (reference sequence). The length of the CDR3 is 13 residues. The trim removed 4 bases at V and 5 bases at J, leaving 5 bases unmatched. In DNA, the CDR3 is TGTGCCAGCAGCCCGGTGGGGGGGGAGACCCAGTACTTC. Protein product: CASSPVGGETQYF. Drawing the rest from reference TRBV5-4 and TRBJ2-5, the complete variable domain is ETGVTQSPTHLIKTRGQQVTLRCSSQSGHNTVSWYQQALGQGPQFIFQYYREEENGRGNFPPRFSGLQFPNYSSELNVNALELDDSALYLCASSPVGGETQYFGPGTRLLVL.

CDR3 DNA: TGCGCCAGCAGCCCCGGGACTAGCGGGAGGACAGATACGCAGTATTTT. As protein: CASSPGTSGRTDTQYF. The chain joins TRBV5-1 to TRBJ2-3, with 15 bases matching TRBD2. Germline V gives CDR1 SGHRS, CDR2 YFSETQ. This CDR3 comprises 16 residues. With V trimmed by 4 bases and J by 3 bases, 3 bases remained unmatched.